These 7 T cell receptor beta chains originate from one sample sequenced in a study of CD8 T cells in ankylosing spondylitis. General study points: A motif of roughly 8 highly homologous TCR beta variants was seen as apparently characteristic of ankylosing spondylitis blood.

TCRdb redid the calling of the 5' RACE reads with MiXCR, one entry per CDR3 protein. The sample lists about 700,000 distinct CDR3 sequences, around a fifth occurring once. The antigens of these receptors remain unknown. The sample taken for sequencing was blood, either unsorted or a sorted T cell fraction (not recorded which). These receptors were obtained from a male donor with ankylosing spondylitis.

V gene TRBV7-6 combines with J gene TRBJ2-2; D is undetermined. The CDR3 contains 16 residues. CDR1 and CDR2 (germline): SGHVS, FNYEAQ. V gave up 1 base and J gave up 0 bases, with 9 bases separating them. CDR3 sequence reads: CASSLVGRTNTGELFF. CDR3 nucleotides: TGTGCCAGCAGCTTAGTGGGTAGGACGAACACCGGGGAGCTGTTTTTT.

This sequence joins TRBV3-1 and TRBJ1-1; D possibly corresponds to TRBD1 (5 bases). This CDR3 is built from 14 residues. The V end lost 0 bases, the J end lost 5 bases, and 10 bases lay between the germline ends. From germline, CDR1 is LGHDT and CDR2 YNNKEL (reference sequence). The CDR3, as DNA: TGTGCCAGCAGCCAAGATCACTCAGGGACTGAAGCTTTCTTT. Its translation is CASSQDHSGTEAFF.

This clonotype was observed a single time. The rearrangement joins TRBV15 to TRBJ2-7, with D perhaps matching TRBD1 or TRBD2 (5 bases each). Germline V gives CDR1 LNHNV, CDR2 YYDKDF (reference sequence). The V and J ends lost 0 bases and 7 bases respectively, with 13 bases between them. This CDR3 comprises 14 residues. In DNA form, the CDR3 reads TGTGCCACCAGCAGAGATAAAAGGGACGGGGAGCAGTACTTC. It specifies CATSRDKRDGEQYF.

J is TRBJ1-1 and V is TRBV18; D unclear. CDR1 KGHSH and CDR2 LQKENI come from the germline V gene. Trimming shortened V by 4 bases and J by 4 bases, and 10 bases separated the two germline ends. The CDR3 sequence is 13 residues long. The CDR3 protein is CASSQTMGTEAFF. In DNA, the CDR3 is TGTGCCAGCTCACAGACGATGGGCACTGAAGCTTTCTTT.

This clonotype has at least ten counts. The genes are TRBV5-1 and TRBJ1-1; D is possibly TRBD1 (5 bases). Germline lookup yields CDR1 SGHRS and CDR2 YFSETQ. With 1 base removed from V and 2 bases from J, the gap between germline ends came to 9 bases. The CDR3 is 14 residues long. In DNA, the CDR3 is TGCGCCAGCAGCTTGTGGGGCGAAAACACTGAAGCTTTCTTT. It is translated as CASSLWGENTEAFF.

This clonotype was counted only a few times. This rearrangement joins TRBV29-1 to TRBJ2-4; 7 bases line up with TRBD2. Germline CDR1 SQVTM, CDR2 ANQGSEA. V shed 6 bases, J shed 0 bases, and the junction held 11 bases outside the gene matches. CDR3 length: 16 amino acids. CDR3 loop: CSVGGKRVLAKNIQYF. The DNA of the CDR3 is TGCAGCGTGGGGGGGAAACGGGTCCTAGCCAAAAACATTCAGTACTTC.

The chain joins TRBV20-1 to TRBJ2-7; TRBD2 aligns across 9 bases. Germline CDR1 reads DFQATT; CDR2 reads SNEGSKA (reference sequence). The CDR3 loop spans 13 amino acids. The V segment lost 6 bases and the J segment 3 bases; nucleotides outside the gene matches: 6. This CDR3 reads CSAPSGIHYEQYF. CDR3 nucleotide sequence: TGCAGTGCCCCTAGCGGGATTCACTACGAGCAGTACTTC.